These T cell receptor beta chains were read from a single sample in a study of cytomegalovirus exposure and HLA in healthy donors. The assay was immunoSEQ multiplex PCR, and TCRdb's table has in-frame clones only and misses some. The sample contains 150,000 to 180,000 clones, roughly 81% of which appear only once. Material for sequencing was PBMCs. The receptor set was obtained from a woman between 18 and 30 years old in good health and CMV-seronegative. The CDR3 runs from the conserved cysteine through the conserved F or W. Each record gives: J gene, V gene, clone size, D gene, CDR3 DNA, CDR3 protein. A D gene is named only where the DNA matches it firmly. Expanded clones are given a class, and other clones once, few, many or no size at all.

J gene: TRBJ2-3
V gene: TRBV5-1
clone size: few
D gene: TRBD2
CDR3 DNA: TGCGCCAGCAGCCCCCTCCGGGAGGCAGATACGCAGTATTTT
CDR3 protein: CASSPLREADTQYF

J gene: TRBJ1-6
V gene: TRBV15
clone size: -
D gene: -
CDR3 DNA: TGTGCCACCAGCAGGAGCGGCTCCTATAATTCACCCCTCCACTTT
CDR3 protein: CATSRSGSYNSPLHF

J gene: TRBJ2-3
V gene: TRBV11-2
clone size: -
D gene: -
CDR3 DNA: TGTGCCAGCAGCCAATGGGCTAGCGGCACAGATACGCAGTATTTT
CDR3 protein: CASSQWASGTDTQYF

J gene: TRBJ2-5
V gene: TRBV28
clone size: -
D gene: -
CDR3 DNA: TGTGCCAGCAGTTTATCCTACCATAACAGGGGAGGCGGGGAGACCCAGTACTTC
CDR3 protein: CASSLSYHNRGGGETQYF

J gene: TRBJ1-2
V gene: TRBV27
clone size: -
D gene: -
CDR3 DNA: TGTGCCAGCAGGGACATTGTCAACTATGGCTACACCTTC
CDR3 protein: CASRDIVNYGYTF

J gene: TRBJ1-2
V gene: TRBV18
clone size: once
D gene: -
CDR3 DNA: TGTGCCAGCTCTCCCCGGCAGGGTGGCTACACCTTC
CDR3 protein: CASSPRQGGYTF

J gene: TRBJ2-3
V gene: TRBV5-1
clone size: -
D gene: -
CDR3 DNA: TGCGCCAGCAGCCCCACGGACATGACAGATACGCAGTATTTT
CDR3 protein: CASSPTDMTDTQYF

J gene: TRBJ1-5
V gene: TRBV7-9
clone size: -
D gene: -
CDR3 DNA: TGTGCCAGCAGCCCGTGGGAGGGAGGGAGCAATCAGCCCCAGCATTTT
CDR3 protein: CASSPWEGGSNQPQHF

J gene: TRBJ2-7
V gene: TRBV9
clone size: -
D gene: -
CDR3 DNA: TGTGCCAGCAGCGTGGGGGGCGATAGCGGGCCGCCCTACGAGCAGTACTTC
CDR3 protein: CASSVGGDSGPPYEQYF

J gene: TRBJ1-2
V gene: TRBV2
clone size: -
D gene: -
CDR3 DNA: TGTGCCAGCAGTGACCTAACAGGGCGCACTAACTATGGCTACACCTTC
CDR3 protein: CASSDLTGRTNYGYTF

J gene: TRBJ1-5
V gene: TRBV28
clone size: -
D gene: -
CDR3 DNA: TGTGCCAGCAGGCAGGGTCGTGGCAATCAGCCCCAGCATTTT
CDR3 protein: CASRQGRGNQPQHF

J gene: TRBJ2-1
V gene: TRBV19
clone size: -
D gene: -
CDR3 DNA: TGTGCCAGTAGTTTCTTCTACAATGAGCAGTTCTTC
CDR3 protein: CASSFFYNEQFF

J gene: TRBJ1-2
V gene: TRBV5-1
clone size: -
D gene: -
CDR3 DNA: TGCGCCAGCAGCACGGGACAACTCCCGGCAAACTATGGCTACACCTTC
CDR3 protein: CASSTGQLPANYGYTF

J gene: TRBJ2-5
V gene: TRBV2
clone size: -
D gene: -
CDR3 DNA: TGTGCCAGCAGTGCATCTCAGGGAGGTTGGCAAGAGACCCAGTACTTC
CDR3 protein: CASSASQGGWQETQYF

J gene: TRBJ1-4
V gene: TRBV4-2
clone size: -
D gene: -
CDR3 DNA: TGTGCCAGCTCTAGAGACAGGTTTAATGAAAAACTGTTTTTT
CDR3 protein: CASSRDRFNEKLFF

J gene: TRBJ2-7
V gene: TRBV4-1
clone size: -
D gene: -
CDR3 DNA: TGCGCCAGCAGCCAATTTCGACAGGCCTCCTACGAGCAGTACTTC
CDR3 protein: CASSQFRQASYEQYF

J gene: TRBJ2-5
V gene: TRBV2
clone size: -
D gene: TRBD1
CDR3 DNA: TGTGCCAGCACGGGACAGCCCCAAGAGACCCAGTACTTC
CDR3 protein: CASTGQPQETQYF

J gene: TRBJ1-5
V gene: TRBV29-1
clone size: -
D gene: -
CDR3 DNA: TGCAGCGTTGGGGGGGGCGGACAGCCCCAGCATTTT
CDR3 protein: CSVGGGGQPQHF

J gene: TRBJ2-6
V gene: TRBV19
clone size: -
D gene: TRBD1
CDR3 DNA: TGTGCCAGCAAACGCCCGGGACAGGGGGCCGCTGGGGCCAACGTCCTGACTTTC
CDR3 protein: CASKRPGQGAAGANVLTF

J gene: TRBJ2-5
V gene: TRBV29-1
clone size: once
D gene: -
CDR3 DNA: TGCAGCGTTGAGGGTGGGCAGGGGTGGGAGACCCAGTACTTC
CDR3 protein: CSVEGGQGWETQYF

J gene: TRBJ2-1
V gene: TRBV9
clone size: -
D gene: TRBD2
CDR3 DNA: TGTGCCAGCAGCGTAGACCCCAGCGGGGACTACAATGAGCAGTTCTTC
CDR3 protein: CASSVDPSGDYNEQFF

J gene: TRBJ2-3
V gene: TRBV4-2
clone size: -
D gene: TRBD2
CDR3 DNA: TGTGCCAGCAGCCAAAATAGCGGGGGTAGCACAGATACGCAGTATTTT
CDR3 protein: CASSQNSGGSTDTQYF